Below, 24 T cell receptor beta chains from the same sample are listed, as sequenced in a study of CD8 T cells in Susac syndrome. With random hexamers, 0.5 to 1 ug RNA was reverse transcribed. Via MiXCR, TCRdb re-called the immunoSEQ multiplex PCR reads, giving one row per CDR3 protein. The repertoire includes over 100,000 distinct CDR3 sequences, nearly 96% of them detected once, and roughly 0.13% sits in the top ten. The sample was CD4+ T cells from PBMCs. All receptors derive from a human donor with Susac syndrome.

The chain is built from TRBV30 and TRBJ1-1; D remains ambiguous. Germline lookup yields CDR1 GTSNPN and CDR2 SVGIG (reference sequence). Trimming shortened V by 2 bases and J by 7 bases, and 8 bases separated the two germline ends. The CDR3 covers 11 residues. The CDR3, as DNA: TGTGCCTGGAGTAGGCCTCATGAAGCTTTCTTT. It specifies CAWSRPHEAFF.

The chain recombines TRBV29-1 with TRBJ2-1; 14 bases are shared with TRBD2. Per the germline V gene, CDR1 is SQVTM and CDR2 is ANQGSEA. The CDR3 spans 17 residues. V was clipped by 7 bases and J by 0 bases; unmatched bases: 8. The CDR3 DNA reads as TGCAGCGCCGCCGGGACTAGCGGGAGAATCTCCTACAATGAGCAGTTCTTC. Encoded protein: CSAAGTSGRISYNEQFF.

The CDR3 sequence is CASSFTRTRRDTDTQYF. The DNA of the CDR3 is TGTGCCAGCAGCTTTACCCGGACTAGGAGGGACACAGATACGCAGTATTTT. This rearrangement joins TRBV5-6 to TRBJ2-3; 7 positions agree with TRBD2. The V gene end was trimmed by 2 bases and the J gene end by 2 bases; junction bases not matched to a gene: 11. CDR1 is SGHDT and CDR2 is YYEEEE in the germline V gene. CDR3 length equals 17 residues.

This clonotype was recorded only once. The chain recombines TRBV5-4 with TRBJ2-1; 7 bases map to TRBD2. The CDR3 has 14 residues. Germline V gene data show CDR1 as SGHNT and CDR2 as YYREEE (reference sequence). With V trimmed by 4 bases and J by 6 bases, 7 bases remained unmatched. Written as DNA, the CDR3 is TGTGCCAGCAGCCCCGTTGGGGGGGTCAATGAGCAGTTCTTC. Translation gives CASSPVGGVNEQFF.

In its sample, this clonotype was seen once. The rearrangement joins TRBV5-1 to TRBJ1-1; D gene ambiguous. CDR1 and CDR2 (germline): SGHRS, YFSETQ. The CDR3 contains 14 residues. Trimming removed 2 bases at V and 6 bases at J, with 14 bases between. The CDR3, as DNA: TGCGCCAGCAGCTTCATAATGATCAGACCTGAAGCTTTCTTT. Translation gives CASSFIMIRPEAFF.

This CDR3 is CAWSVQFSGTHTDTQYF. The CDR3 region has the DNA TGTGCCTGGAGTGTACAGTTTAGCGGGACCCACACAGATACGCAGTATTTT. V usage is TRBV30 and J usage is TRBJ2-3; 8 positions agree with TRBD2. Germline CDR1 reads GTSNPN; CDR2 reads SVGIG (reference sequence). The CDR3 has 17 amino acids. V trimming: 0 bases; J trimming: 2 bases; junction bases outside the gene matches: 10.

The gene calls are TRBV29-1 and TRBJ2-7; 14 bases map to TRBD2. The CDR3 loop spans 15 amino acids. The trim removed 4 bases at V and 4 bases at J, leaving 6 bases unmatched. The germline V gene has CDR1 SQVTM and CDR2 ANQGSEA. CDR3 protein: CSVAGLAGERYEQYF. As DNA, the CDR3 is TGCAGCGTTGCGGGACTAGCGGGAGAAAGGTACGAGCAGTACTTC.

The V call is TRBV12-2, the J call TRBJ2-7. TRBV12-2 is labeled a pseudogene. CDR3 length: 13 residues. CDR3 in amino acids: CASRLAGPYEQYF. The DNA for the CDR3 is TGTGCAAGTCGCTTAGCGGGACCCTACGAGCAGTACTTC.

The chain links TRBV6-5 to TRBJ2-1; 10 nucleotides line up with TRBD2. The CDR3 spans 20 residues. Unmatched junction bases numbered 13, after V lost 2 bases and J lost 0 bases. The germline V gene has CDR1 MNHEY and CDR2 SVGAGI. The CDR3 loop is CASSYGWVAGGTSSYNEQFF. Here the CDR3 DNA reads TGTGCCAGCAGTTACGGTTGGGTAGCGGGAGGAACGAGCTCCTACAATGAGCAGTTCTTC.

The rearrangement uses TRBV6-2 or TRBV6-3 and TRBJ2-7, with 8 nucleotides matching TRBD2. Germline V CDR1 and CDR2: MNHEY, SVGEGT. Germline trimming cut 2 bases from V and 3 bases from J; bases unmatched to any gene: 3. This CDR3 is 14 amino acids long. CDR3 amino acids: CASSYQAGGYEQYF. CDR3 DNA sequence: TGTGCCAGCAGTTACCAGGCGGGAGGCTACGAGCAGTACTTC.

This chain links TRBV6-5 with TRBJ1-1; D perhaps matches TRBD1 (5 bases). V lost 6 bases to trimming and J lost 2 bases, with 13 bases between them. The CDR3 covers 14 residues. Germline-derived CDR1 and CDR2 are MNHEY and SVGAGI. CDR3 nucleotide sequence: TGTGCCAGCAGCTCACTGGGGGTAAACACTGAAGCTTTCTTT. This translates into CASSSLGVNTEAFF.

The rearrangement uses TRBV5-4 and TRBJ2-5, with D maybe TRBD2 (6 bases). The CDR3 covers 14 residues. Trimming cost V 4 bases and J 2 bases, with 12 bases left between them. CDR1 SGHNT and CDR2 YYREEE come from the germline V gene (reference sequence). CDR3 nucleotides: TGTGCCAGCAGCCCTGGGACTCCTCAAGAGACCCAGTACTTC. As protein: CASSPGTPQETQYF.

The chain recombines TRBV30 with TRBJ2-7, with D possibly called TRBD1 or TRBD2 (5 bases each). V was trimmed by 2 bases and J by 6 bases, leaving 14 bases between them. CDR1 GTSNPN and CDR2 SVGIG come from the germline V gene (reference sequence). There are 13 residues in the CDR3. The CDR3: CAWSPGPLSEQYF. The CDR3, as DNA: TGTGCCTGGAGTCCGGGACCCCTCTCCGAGCAGTACTTC.

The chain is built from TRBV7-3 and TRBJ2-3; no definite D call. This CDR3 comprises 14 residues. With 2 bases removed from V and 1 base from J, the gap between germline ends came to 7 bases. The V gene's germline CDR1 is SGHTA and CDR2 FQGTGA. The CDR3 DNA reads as TGTGCCAGCAGCTTAGTCGCGCGCACAGATACGCAGTATTTT. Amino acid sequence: CASSLVARTDTQYF.

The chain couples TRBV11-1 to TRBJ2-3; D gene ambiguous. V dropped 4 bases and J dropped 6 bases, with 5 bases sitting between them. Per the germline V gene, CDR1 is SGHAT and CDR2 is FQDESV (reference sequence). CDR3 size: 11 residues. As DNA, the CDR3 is TGTGCCAGCAGCTATGTGGATACGCAGTATTTT. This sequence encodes CASSYVDTQYF.

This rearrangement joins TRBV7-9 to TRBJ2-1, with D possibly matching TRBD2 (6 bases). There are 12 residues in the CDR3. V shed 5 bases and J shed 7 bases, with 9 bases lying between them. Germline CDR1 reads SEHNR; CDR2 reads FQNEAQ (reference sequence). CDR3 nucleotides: TGTGCCAGCAGCAGACTAGAGAATGAGCAGTTCTTC. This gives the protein CASSRLENEQFF.

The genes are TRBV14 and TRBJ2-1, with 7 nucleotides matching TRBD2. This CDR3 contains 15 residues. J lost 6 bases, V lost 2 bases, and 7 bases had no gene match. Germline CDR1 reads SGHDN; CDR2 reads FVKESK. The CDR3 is CASSQTGGLSNEQFF. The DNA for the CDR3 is TGTGCCAGCAGCCAAACGGGAGGACTATCCAATGAGCAGTTCTTC. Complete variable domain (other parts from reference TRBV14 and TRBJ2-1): EAGVTQFPSHSVIEKGQTVTLRCDPISGHDNLYWYRRVMGKEIKFLLHFVKESKQDESGMPNNRFLAERTGGTYSTLKVQPAELEDSGVYFCASSQTGGLSNEQFFGPGTRLTVL.

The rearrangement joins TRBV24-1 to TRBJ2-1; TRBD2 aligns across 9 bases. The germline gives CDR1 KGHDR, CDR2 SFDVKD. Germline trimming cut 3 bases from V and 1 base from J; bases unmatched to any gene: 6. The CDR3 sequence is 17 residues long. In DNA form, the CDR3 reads TGTGCCACCAGTGATACCCCGGGACTAGCTTCCTACAATGAGCAGTTCTTC. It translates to CATSDTPGLASYNEQFF.

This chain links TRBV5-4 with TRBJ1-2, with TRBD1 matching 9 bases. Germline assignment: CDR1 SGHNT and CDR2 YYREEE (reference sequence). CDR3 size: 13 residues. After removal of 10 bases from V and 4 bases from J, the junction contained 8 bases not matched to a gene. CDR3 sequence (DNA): TGTGCCGGATCCACAGGGGGCGGCTATGGCTACACCTTC. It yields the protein CAGSTGGGYGYTF.

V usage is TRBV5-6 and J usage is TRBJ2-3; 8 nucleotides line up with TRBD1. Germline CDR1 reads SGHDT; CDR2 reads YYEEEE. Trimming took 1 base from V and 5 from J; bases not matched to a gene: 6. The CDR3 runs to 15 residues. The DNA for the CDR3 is TGTGCCAGCAGCTTGAGGGGGACAGGAGAAGATACGCAGTATTTT. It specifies CASSLRGTGEDTQYF.

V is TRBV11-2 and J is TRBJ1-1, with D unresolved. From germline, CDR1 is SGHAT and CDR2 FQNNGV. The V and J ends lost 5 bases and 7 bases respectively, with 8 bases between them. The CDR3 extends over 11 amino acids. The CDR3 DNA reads TGTGCCAGCAGCAAGCAAGTTGAAGCTTTCTTT. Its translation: CASSKQVEAFF.

In DNA form, the CDR3 reads TGCGCCAGCAGCTTCGCTAGCGGGGATTCGGCCAAAAACATTCAGTACTTC. This gives the protein CASSFASGDSAKNIQYF. This chain links TRBV5-1 with TRBJ2-4, with 9 positions matching TRBD2. Germline V lookup: CDR1 SGHRS, CDR2 YFSETQ. V lost 2 bases and J lost 1; bases outside the gene matches: 7. The CDR3 is 17 amino acids.

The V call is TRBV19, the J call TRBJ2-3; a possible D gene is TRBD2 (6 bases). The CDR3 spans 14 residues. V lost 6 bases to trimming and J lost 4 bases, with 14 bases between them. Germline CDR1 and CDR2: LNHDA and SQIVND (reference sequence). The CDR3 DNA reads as TGTGCCAGTAGACGGGAGAGGATTGCAGATACGCAGTATTTT. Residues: CASRRERIADTQYF.

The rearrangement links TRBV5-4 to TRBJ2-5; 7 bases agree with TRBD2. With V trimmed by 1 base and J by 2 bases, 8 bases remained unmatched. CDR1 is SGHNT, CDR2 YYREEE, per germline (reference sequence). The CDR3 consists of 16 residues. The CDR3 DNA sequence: TGTGCCAGCAGCTTGCCCGAACTAGCGCCTCAAGAGACCCAGTACTTC. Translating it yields CASSLPELAPQETQYF.